This T cell receptor beta chain was sequenced in a study of siplizumab effects on memory and regulatory T cells. The ends lost 2 bases at V and 9 bases at J; junction bases unmatched: 5. The germline V gene encodes CDR1 MNHNY and CDR2 SVGAGI (reference sequence). This CDR3 comprises 14 residues. Libraries were prepared by immunoSEQ multiplex PCR; TCRdb keeps only in-frame clonotypes and omits some of them. The sample lists about 40,000 clones, roughly 90% occurring once. The receptor was isolated from a human donor in good health. The rearrangement links TRBV6-6 to TRBJ2-7; 12 bases map to TRBD2. Sequencing input: naive CD4+ T cells sorted from blood. The DNA for the CDR3 is TGTGCCAGCAGTTACGCGACTAGCGGGGGAGGGCAGTACTTC. It codes for CASSYATSGGGQYF.